The clone carrying this TCR beta chain came up many times. Its antigen is not identified. Unique molecular identifiers were in the cDNA, with template-switch universal primer binding. TCRdb processed the 5' RACE reads anew with MiXCR; each CDR3 protein has one entry. The table lists a few hundred thousand distinct CDR3 sequences, 9.6% of them singletons, with 3% in the top ten. The source of the sample is a study of identical twins. Study findings and constraints: In monozygotic twins, models underestimated the sharing of out-of-frame TCR alpha. Researchers reported excess low generation probability among twin-shared out-of-frame alpha sequences.

The data were also submitted as part of a second study, on yellow fever vaccine responses in identical twins. Per that paper: Twin vaccine T cell responses reportedly seemed partly convergent, partly personalized.

Sequences were obtained from PBMCs. This TCR came from a woman younger than 35 in good health.

The CDR3 DNA sequence: TGCAGCGTTGATAAGTTGGGGGCTGGCGGGGAGCTGTTTTTT. Translating it yields CSVDKLGAGGELFF. The gene calls are TRBV29-1 and TRBJ2-2, with a tentative D call TRBD1 (6 bases). Germline-derived CDR1 and CDR2 are SQVTM and ANQGSEA. Trimming pared 3 bases from V and 7 bases from J, leaving 15 bases between. The CDR3 contains 14 residues.